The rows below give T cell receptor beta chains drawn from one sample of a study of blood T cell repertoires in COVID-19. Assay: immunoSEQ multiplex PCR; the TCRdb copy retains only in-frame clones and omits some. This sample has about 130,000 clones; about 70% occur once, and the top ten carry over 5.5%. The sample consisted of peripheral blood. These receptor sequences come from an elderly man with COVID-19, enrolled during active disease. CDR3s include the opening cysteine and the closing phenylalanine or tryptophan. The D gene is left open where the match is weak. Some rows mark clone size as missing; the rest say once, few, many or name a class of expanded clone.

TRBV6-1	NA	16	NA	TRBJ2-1	CASSEAGLLSYNEQFF	TGTGCCAGCAGTGAAGCCGGACTACTTTCCTACAATGAGCAGTTCTTC
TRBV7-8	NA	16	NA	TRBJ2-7	CASSLGGGIRLWEQYF	TGTGCCAGCAGCTTAGGGGGCGGGATCAGACTTTGGGAGCAGTACTTC
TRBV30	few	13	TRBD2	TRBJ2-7	CAWSVGEGREQYF	TGTGCCTGGAGTGTGGGGGAGGGCCGAGAGCAGTACTTC
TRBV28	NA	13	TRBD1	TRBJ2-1	CASSGTGGVPQFF	TGTGCCAGCAGTGGGACAGGGGGCGTCCCCCAGTTCTTC
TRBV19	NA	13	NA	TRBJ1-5	CASLGGYNQPQHF	TGTGCCAGTTTAGGAGGCTACAATCAGCCCCAGCATTTT
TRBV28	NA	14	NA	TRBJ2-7	CASSFTGRPYEQYF	TGTGCCAGCAGTTTCACAGGCCGGCCCTACGAGCAGTACTTC
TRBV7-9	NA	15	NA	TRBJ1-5	CASSSSNREDQPQHF	TGTGCCAGCAGCTCCTCAAACAGGGAAGATCAGCCCCAGCATTTT
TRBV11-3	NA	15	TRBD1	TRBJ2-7	CASSLGQGGSYEQYF	TGTGCCAGCAGCTTAGGACAGGGGGGGTCCTACGAGCAGTACTTC
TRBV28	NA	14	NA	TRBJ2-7	CASSEAGVSYEQYF	TGTGCCAGCAGTGAGGCCGGAGTCTCCTACGAGCAGTACTTC
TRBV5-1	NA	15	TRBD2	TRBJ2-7	CASSLRGSGRGEQYF	TGCGCCAGCAGCTTGAGGGGTAGCGGGAGGGGTGAGCAGTACTTC
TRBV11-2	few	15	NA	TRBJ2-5	CASKSWGRRWETQYF	TGTGCCAGCAAATCGTGGGGGAGGCGGTGGGAGACCCAGTACTTC
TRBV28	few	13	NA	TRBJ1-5	CASSSSGNQPQHF	TGTGCCAGCTCTAGTTCGGGCAATCAGCCCCAGCATTTT
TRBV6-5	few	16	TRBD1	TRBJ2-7	CASSYGTTGDPYEQYF	TGTGCCAGCAGTTACGGAACTACAGGGGACCCCTACGAGCAGTACTTC
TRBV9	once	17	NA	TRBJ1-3	CASSVGVARGAGNTIYF	TGTGCCAGCAGCGTAGGGGTTGCACGGGGGGCTGGAAACACCATATATTTT
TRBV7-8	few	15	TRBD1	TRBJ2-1	CASSGGDRGYNEQFF	TGTGCCAGCAGCGGGGGGGACAGGGGCTACAATGAGCAGTTCTTC
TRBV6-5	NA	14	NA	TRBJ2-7	CASIRVAGEGEQYF	TGTGCCAGCATCCGGGTAGCAGGGGAGGGTGAGCAGTACTTC
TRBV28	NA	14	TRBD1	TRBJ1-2	CASSWGQGAYGYTF	TGTGCCAGCAGTTGGGGACAGGGGGCGTACGGCTACACCTTC
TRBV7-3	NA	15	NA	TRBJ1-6	CASSLNSGVDSPLHF	TGTGCCAGCAGCTTAAATTCCGGGGTCGATTCACCCCTCCACTTT
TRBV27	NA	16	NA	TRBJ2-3	CASSLIGPRGTDTQYF	TGTGCCAGCAGTTTAATTGGACCGAGGGGGACAGATACGCAGTATTTT
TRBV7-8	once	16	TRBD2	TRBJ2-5	CASSPQGLAGKETQYF	TGTGCCAGCAGCCCCCAGGGACTAGCGGGAAAAGAGACCCAGTACTTC
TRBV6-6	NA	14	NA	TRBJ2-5	CASRPWTDQETQYF	TGTGCCAGCAGGCCTTGGACAGACCAAGAGACCCAGTACTTC
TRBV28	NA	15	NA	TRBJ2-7	CASSFQGFSPYEQYF	TGTGCCAGCAGTTTCCAGGGGTTTAGCCCCTACGAGCAGTACTTC
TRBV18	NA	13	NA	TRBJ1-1	CASTDQGNTEAFF	TGTGCCAGCACCGACCAGGGGAACACTGAAGCTTTCTTT
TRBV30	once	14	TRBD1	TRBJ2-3	CAWSAGGATDTQYF	TGTGCCTGGAGTGCAGGGGGCGCAACAGATACGCAGTATTTT
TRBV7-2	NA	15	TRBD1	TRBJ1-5	CASSLFGTGGQPQHF	TGTGCCAGCAGCTTATTCGGGACAGGCGGTCAGCCCCAGCATTTT
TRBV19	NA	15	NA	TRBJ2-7	CASSQDSFPSYEQYF	TGTGCCAGTAGTCAAGACAGCTTTCCTTCCTACGAGCAGTACTTC
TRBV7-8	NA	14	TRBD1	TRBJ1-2	CASSFSGQGQGYTF	TGTGCCAGCAGCTTTTCCGGACAGGGTCAAGGCTACACCTTC
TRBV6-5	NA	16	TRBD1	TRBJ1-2	CASSSRDRSFNYGYTF	TGTGCCAGCAGTTCTCGGGACAGGTCCTTTAACTATGGCTACACCTTC
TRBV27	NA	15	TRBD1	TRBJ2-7	CASIRDGTGGYEQYF	TGTGCCAGCATCAGGGACGGGACAGGTGGGTACGAGCAGTACTTC
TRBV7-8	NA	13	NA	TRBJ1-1	CASSLTVNTEAFF	TGTGCCAGCAGCTTAACGGTGAACACTGAAGCTTTCTTT
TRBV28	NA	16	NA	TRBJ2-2	CASKTQLTRNTGELFF	TGTGCCAGCAAAACACAGCTTACGAGGAACACCGGGGAGCTGTTTTTT
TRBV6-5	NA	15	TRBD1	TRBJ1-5	CASGTRTGGNQPQHF	TGTGCCAGCGGGACCAGGACAGGGGGCAATCAGCCCCAGCATTTT
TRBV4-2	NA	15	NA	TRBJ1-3	CASSQLLNSGNTIYF	TGTGCCAGCAGCCAACTGCTAAATTCTGGAAACACCATATATTTT
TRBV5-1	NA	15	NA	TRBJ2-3	CASRQQGAGTDTQYF	TGCGCCAGCAGACAACAGGGCGCGGGCACAGATACGCAGTATTTT
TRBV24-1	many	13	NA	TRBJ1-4	CATSDSRAEKLFF	TGTGCCACCAGTGATTCGAGGGCCGAAAAACTGTTTTTT